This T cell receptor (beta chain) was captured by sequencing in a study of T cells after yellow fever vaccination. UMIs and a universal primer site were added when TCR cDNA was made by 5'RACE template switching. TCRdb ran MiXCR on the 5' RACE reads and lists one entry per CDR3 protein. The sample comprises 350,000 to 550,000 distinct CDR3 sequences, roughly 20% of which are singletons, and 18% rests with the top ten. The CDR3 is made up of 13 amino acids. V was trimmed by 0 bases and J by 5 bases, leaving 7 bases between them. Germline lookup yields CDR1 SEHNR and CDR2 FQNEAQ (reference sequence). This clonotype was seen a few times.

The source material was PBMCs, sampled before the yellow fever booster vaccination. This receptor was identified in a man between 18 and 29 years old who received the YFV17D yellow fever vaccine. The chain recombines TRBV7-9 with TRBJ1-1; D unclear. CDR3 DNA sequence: TGTGCCAGCAGCTTAGCATCGGAGACTGAAGCTTTCTTT. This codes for CASSLASETEAFF.